A single sample gave rise to the 19 T cell receptor beta chains below, sequenced in a study of technical replicates of blood from a few donors. This table comes from immunoSEQ multiplex PCR, and its TCRdb copy is limited to in-frame clones, with some not included. The data hold fewer than 100,000 clones, with around nine tenths observed a single time. Sequencing used T cells isolated from PBMCs. Source of these receptors: a human donor in good health.

The rearrangement joins TRBV11-3 to TRBJ2-2, with D tentatively TRBD2 (5 bases). V shed 5 bases and J shed 2 bases, with 9 bases lying between them. Per germline, CDR1 SGHNT and CDR2 YENEEA. The CDR3 sequence is 14 residues long. CDR3 bases: TGTGCCAGCAGCCTAGCACACAACACCGGGGAGCTGTTTTTT. Encoded protein: CASSLAHNTGELFF.

The chain links TRBV7-2 to TRBJ2-5; 11 bases fit TRBD1. The trim removed 2 bases at V and 5 bases at J, leaving 7 bases unmatched. The CDR3 loop spans 16 amino acids. Germline V CDR1 and CDR2: SGHTA, FQGNSA. CDR3 region: CASSLIRDRGYETQYF. CDR3 in DNA: TGTGCCAGCAGCTTAATTCGGGACAGGGGGTATGAGACCCAGTACTTC.

This chain joins TRBV25-1 and TRBJ2-4; D is undetermined. Between the trimmed V and J ends, which lost 4 bases and 7 bases, there was a span of 14 bases. This CDR3 has 14 amino acids. Germline loops: CDR1 MGHDK, CDR2 SYGVNS. The CDR3 DNA reads as TGTGCCAGCAGTGCCGGATTAGCACGGAACATTCAGTACTTC. Translation gives CASSAGLARNIQYF.

This clone was counted once. The chain has TRBV28 and TRBJ2-7; 7 bases are a match to TRBD1. Germline values: CDR1 MDHEN, CDR2 SYDVKM. Trimming cost V 6 bases and J 3 bases; bases outside gene matches: 11. The CDR3 runs 15 residues. The CDR3 loop is CASSLLGTAIYEQYF. Written as DNA, the CDR3 is TGTGCCAGCAGCCTCCTCGGGACAGCTATCTACGAGCAGTACTTC.

This clone was counted only a few times. This chain links TRBV21-1 with TRBJ1-2; the table's D call TRBD1 went unverified against the DNA. TRBV21-1 is a pseudogene segment. CDR3 length: 17 residues. CDR3 residues: CASSKADRVTFNYGYTF. CDR3 nucleotides: TGTGCCAGCAGCAAAGCCGACAGGGTGACATTTAACTATGGCTACACCTTC.

This clone came up once. This sequence joins TRBV7-9 and TRBJ1-2; 9 bases match TRBD1. The CDR3 has 15 residues. From germline, CDR1 is SEHNR and CDR2 FQNEAQ (reference sequence). V was clipped by 5 bases and J by 5 bases; unmatched bases: 9. CDR3 coding DNA: TGTGCCAGCAGCGCCCCGGGGGACAGGGTTTATGGCTACACCTTC. Translated: CASSAPGDRVYGYTF. The full variable domain, its missing parts supplied by reference TRBV7-9 and TRBJ1-2, is DTGVSQNPRHKITKRGQNVTFRCDPISEHNRLYWYRQTLGQGPEFLTYFQNEAQLEKSRLLSDRFSAERPKGSFSTLEIQRTEQGDSAMYLCASSAPGDRVYGYTFGSGTRLTVV.

The chain carries TRBV4-2 and TRBJ2-2; 9 bases are a match to TRBD1. With 6 bases clipped from V and 2 bases from J, the junction kept 10 bases outside the gene matches. The CDR3 loop spans 17 amino acids. The germline V gene has CDR1 LGHNA and CDR2 YNFKEQ. Written as DNA, the CDR3 is TGTGCCAGCAGACCTACAGGGGGCCATATTAACACCGGGGAGCTGTTTTTT. Translating it yields CASRPTGGHINTGELFF.

The chain recombines TRBV18 with TRBJ1-2, with unresolved D. The CDR3 is 15 residues long. The V end lost 3 bases, the J end lost 10 bases, and 21 bases lay between the germline ends. CDR1 and CDR2 from the germline V gene are KGHSH and LQKENI. The CDR3 reads CASSPSDGGSMDYTF. The DNA for the CDR3 is TGTGCCAGCTCACCCTCGGACGGAGGCTCTATGGACTACACCTTC.

This chain connects TRBV7-7 to TRBJ2-1; no clear D. The CDR3 length is 16 residues. Trimming cost V 5 bases and J 0 bases, with 14 bases left between them. The V gene's germline CDR1 is SSHAT and CDR2 FNYEAQ (reference sequence). The CDR3 DNA follows: TGTGCCAGCAGCATATTAGCCCCGAGCTCCTACAATGAGCAGTTCTTC. Encoded protein: CASSILAPSSYNEQFF.

Written as DNA, the CDR3 is TGTGCCACCCCGGGACTAGAGGGAGAGACCCAGTACTTC. Translated: CATPGLEGETQYF. This chain links TRBV2 with TRBJ2-5; 8 bases are shared with TRBD2. The CDR3 consists of 13 residues. Germline V lookup: CDR1 SNHLY, CDR2 FYNNEI. With 10 bases clipped from V and 4 bases from J, the junction kept 8 bases outside the gene matches.

The chain has TRBV5-4 and TRBJ2-1, with D possibly matching TRBD2 (5 bases). The germline V and J ends were trimmed by 7 bases and 3 bases, with 17 bases remaining between them. From germline, CDR1 is SGHNT and CDR2 YYREEE (reference sequence). This CDR3 has 15 amino acids. CDR3 nucleotide sequence: TGTGCCAGCTCCCGAACGGGGAGAAGCTACAATGAGCAGTTCTTC. Translating it yields CASSRTGRSYNEQFF.

This chain's CDR3 is CASSLRQGVTNEQFF. The CDR3 nucleotides read TGTGCCAGCAGCCTGAGACAGGGGGTCACGAATGAGCAGTTCTTC. The chain combines TRBV4-2 with TRBJ2-1, with 9 bases aligning to TRBD1. J lost 7 bases, V lost 4 bases, and 8 bases had no gene match. This CDR3 spans 15 amino acids. Germline V gene data show CDR1 as LGHNA and CDR2 as YNFKEQ.

V usage is TRBV2 and J usage is TRBJ2-7; tentatively, D is TRBD2 (5 bases). Deletions cut 7 bases from V and 0 bases from J, with 13 bases between. CDR1 is SNHLY, CDR2 FYNNEI, per germline. CDR3 length: 14 amino acids. In DNA form, the CDR3 reads TGTGCCAGCAAGGAAACCGGGAACTCCTACGAGCAGTACTTC. Residues: CASKETGNSYEQYF.

This clone has only one observation. The chain couples TRBV27 to TRBJ1-2; 10 bases match TRBD1. The CDR3 length is 14 residues. Germline V gives CDR1 MNHEY, CDR2 SMNVEV (reference sequence). The trim removed 5 bases at V and 3 bases at J, leaving 3 bases unmatched. DNA of the CDR3: TGTGCCAGCAGTCTGACAGGGGGCCACTATGGCTACACCTTC. Translating it yields CASSLTGGHYGYTF.

The chain uses TRBV27 and TRBJ2-7, with TRBD1 as a possible D gene (6 bases). This CDR3 is 14 amino acids long. V shed 3 bases and J shed 6 bases, with 15 bases lying between them. Per the germline V gene, CDR1 is MNHEY and CDR2 is SMNVEV (reference sequence). The CDR3: CASSFRPQGPEQYF. The CDR3 coding sequence is TGTGCCAGCAGTTTTCGACCTCAGGGGCCCGAGCAGTACTTC.

The chain uses TRBV9 and TRBJ1-2; 10 bases line up with TRBD1. This CDR3 spans 15 amino acids. Germline V gene sequence: CDR1 SGDLS, CDR2 YYNGEE. Trimming removed 0 bases from V and 4 bases from J; junction bases left unmatched: 3. As DNA, the CDR3 is TGTGCCAGCAGCGTAGCTGGGACAGGGGTCTATGGCTACACCTTC. Its protein product is CASSVAGTGVYGYTF.

The count of this clone is one. The V call is TRBV6-5, the J call TRBJ2-2; 7 nucleotides line up with TRBD2. V lost 8 bases to trimming and J lost 5 bases; unmatched junction nucleotides: 2. CDR3 length: 12 residues. Germline assignment: CDR1 MNHEY and CDR2 SVGAGI. The CDR3 coding sequence is TGTGCCAGCGGGGGGGTGACCGGGGAGCTGTTTTTT. Amino acid sequence: CASGGVTGELFF.

This chain connects TRBV4-2 to TRBJ2-2; D perhaps matches TRBD2 (5 bases). V dropped 1 base and J dropped 3 bases, with 9 bases sitting between them. CDR1 LGHNA and CDR2 YNFKEQ come from the germline V gene. The CDR3 loop spans 15 amino acids. The CDR3 DNA is TGTGCCAGCAGCCAAGTTGGACTCGACACCGGGGAGCTGTTTTTT. This translates into CASSQVGLDTGELFF.

V gene TRBV2 combines with J gene TRBJ2-5, with 8 bases matching TRBD2. The CDR3 loop spans 14 amino acids. CDR1 and CDR2 from the germline V gene are SNHLY and FYNNEI. V dropped 6 bases and J dropped 1; count of bases not matched to a gene: 4. The CDR3 sequence is CASRPLAGQETQYF. The CDR3 DNA is TGTGCCAGCAGACCCCTAGCGGGCCAAGAGACCCAGTACTTC.